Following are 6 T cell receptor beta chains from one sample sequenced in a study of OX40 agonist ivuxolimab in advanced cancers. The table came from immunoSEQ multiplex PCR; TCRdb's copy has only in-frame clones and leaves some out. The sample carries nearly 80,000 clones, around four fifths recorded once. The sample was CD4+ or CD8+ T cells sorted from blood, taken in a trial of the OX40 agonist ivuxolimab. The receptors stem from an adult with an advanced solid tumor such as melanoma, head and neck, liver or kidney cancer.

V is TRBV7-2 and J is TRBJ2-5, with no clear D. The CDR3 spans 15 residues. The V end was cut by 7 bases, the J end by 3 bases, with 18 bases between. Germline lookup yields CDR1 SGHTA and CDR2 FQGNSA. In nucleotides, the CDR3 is TGTGCCAGCAACTTTGGCTCGGCGACCGAAGAGACCCAGTACTTC. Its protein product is CASNFGSATEETQYF.

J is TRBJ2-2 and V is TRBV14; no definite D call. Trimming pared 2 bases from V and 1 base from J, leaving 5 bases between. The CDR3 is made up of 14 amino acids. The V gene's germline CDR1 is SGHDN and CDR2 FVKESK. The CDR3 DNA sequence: TGTGCCAGCAGCCAAATCGTGAACACCGGGGAGCTGTTTTTT. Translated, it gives CASSQIVNTGELFF.

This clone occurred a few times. In DNA, the CDR3 is TGTGCCAGCAGCTTATCCATTGGGGAGACCCAGTACTTC. It encodes CASSLSIGETQYF. V and J are TRBV11-2 and TRBJ2-5; D unresolved. V dropped 2 bases and J dropped 5 bases, with 9 bases sitting between them. CDR3 length equals 13 residues. Germline CDR1 SGHAT, CDR2 FQNNGV. The full variable domain, completed using reference TRBV11-2 and TRBJ2-5, is EAGVAQSPRYKIIEKRQSVAFWCNPISGHATLYWYQQILGQGPKLLIQFQNNGVVDDSQLPKDRFSAERLKGVDSTLKIQPAKLEDSAVYLCASSLSIGETQYFGPGTRLLVL.

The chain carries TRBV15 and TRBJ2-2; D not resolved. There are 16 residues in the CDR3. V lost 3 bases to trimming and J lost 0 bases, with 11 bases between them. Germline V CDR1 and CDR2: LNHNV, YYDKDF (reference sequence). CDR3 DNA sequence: TGTGCCACCAGCAGGATCTTACCCCCGAACACCGGGGAGCTGTTTTTT. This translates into CATSRILPPNTGELFF.

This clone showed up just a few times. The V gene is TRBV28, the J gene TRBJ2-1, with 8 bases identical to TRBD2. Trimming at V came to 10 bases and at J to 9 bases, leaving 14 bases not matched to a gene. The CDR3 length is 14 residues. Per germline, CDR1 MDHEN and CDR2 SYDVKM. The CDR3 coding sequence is TGTGCCATAAAGGATCCGGGACTAGGGGGTGAGCAGTTCTTC. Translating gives CAIKDPGLGGEQFF.

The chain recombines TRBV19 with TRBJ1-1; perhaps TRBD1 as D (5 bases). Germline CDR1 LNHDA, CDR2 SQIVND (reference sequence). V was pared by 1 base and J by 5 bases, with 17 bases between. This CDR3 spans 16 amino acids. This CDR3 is CASSIVGPPRWTEAFF. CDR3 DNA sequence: TGTGCCAGTAGTATAGTGGGACCCCCGCGATGGACTGAAGCTTTCTTT.